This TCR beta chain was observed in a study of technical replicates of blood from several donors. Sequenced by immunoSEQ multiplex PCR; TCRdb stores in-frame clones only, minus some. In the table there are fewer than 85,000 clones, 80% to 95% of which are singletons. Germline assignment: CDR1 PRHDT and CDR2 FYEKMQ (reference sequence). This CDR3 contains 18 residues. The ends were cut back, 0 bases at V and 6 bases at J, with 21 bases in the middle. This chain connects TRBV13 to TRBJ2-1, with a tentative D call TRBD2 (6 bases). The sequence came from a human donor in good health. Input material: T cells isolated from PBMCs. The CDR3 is CASSLGIAGWDNFNEQFF. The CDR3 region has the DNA TGTGCCAGCAGCTTAGGCATTGCGGGATGGGATAATTTCAATGAGCAGTTCTTC.